The T cell receptor beta chain described here comes from a study of blood T cells in healthy people across ages. Every donor provided around 9.5 milliliters of peripheral blood. Details on this clonotype: Its antigen is still unknown.

Combining a sample-barcoded 5' primer with a J-beta primer mix, a second PCR ran for roughly 7 to 11 cycles. TCRdb fed the 5' RACE reads into MiXCR, producing one record per CDR3 protein. The table has 550,000 to 800,000 distinct CDR3 sequences, roughly 21% seen once; the top ten hold 3% to 4.5%. The CDR3 is 16 residues long. V lost 5 bases, J lost 4 bases, and 8 bases stayed unmatched. Broader study findings: A conclusive naive versus antigen-experienced comparison was prevented by the unsorted PBMCs.

The chain carries TRBV12-3 or TRBV12-4 and TRBJ2-3; 11 bases fit TRBD2. The source is a man in his 70s in good health. Sequenced material: blood. CDR3 in amino acids: CASSHLSGRDADTQYF. CDR3 sequence (DNA): TGTGCCAGCAGTCATCTTAGCGGGAGGGACGCAGATACGCAGTATTTT.